The rows below give T cell receptor beta chains drawn from one sample of a study of blood T cells in healthy people across ages. TCRdb itself ran the 5' RACE reads through MiXCR, one entry per CDR3 protein. The repertoire has about 800,000 distinct CDR3 sequences, over 45% of them found once; the top ten carry 22%. The specimen sequenced was blood. The receptors here all came from a man aged 30 to 39 in good health. Each CDR3 is given with its conserved first and last residue. D genes are given only for firm matches. Clone size, where shown, is once, few, many, or a class for clones that have expanded.

size	J	D	V	CDR3	DNA
.	TRBJ2-7	.	TRBV2	CATTRLAGNEQYF	TGTGCCACCACCCGTCTTGCGGGGAACGAGCAGTACTTC
few	TRBJ1-1	.	TRBV5-1	CASSLTGTYNTEAFF	TGCGCCAGCAGCCTGACCGGGACATACAACACTGAAGCTTTCTTT
.	TRBJ1-4	TRBD1	TRBV6-5	CASSYSGTGDEKLFF	TGTGCCAGCAGTTACTCCGGGACAGGGGATGAAAAACTGTTTTTT
.	TRBJ2-7	.	TRBV28	CASSLGGVVYEQYF	TGTGCCAGCAGTTTGGGGGGAGTGGTCTACGAGCAGTACTTC
.	TRBJ1-1	.	TRBV6-6	CASVGANEGTDEAFF	TGTGCCAGCGTTGGGGCAAATGAAGGGACGGATGAAGCTTTCTTT
few	TRBJ2-7	TRBD2	TRBV27	CASSPGGGAYEQYF	TGTGCCAGCAGTCCGGGTGGGGGGGCCTACGAGCAGTACTTC
.	TRBJ2-1	TRBD2	TRBV7-2	CASSLAPGGSEQFF	TGTGCCAGCAGCTTAGCACCGGGCGGGAGTGAGCAGTTCTTC
.	TRBJ1-2	.	TRBV12-3/TRBV12-4	CASSLSGNNYGYTF	TGTGCCAGCAGTTTGTCGGGGAATAACTATGGCTACACCTTC
few	TRBJ2-7	.	TRBV20-1	CSATKTGYGEQYF	TGCAGTGCTACTAAGACAGGATACGGCGAGCAGTACTTC
few	TRBJ1-2	.	TRBV12-3/TRBV12-4	CASSLQEYGYTF	TGTGCCAGCAGTTTGCAGGAGTATGGCTACACCTTC
.	TRBJ2-7	.	TRBV28	CASTHGAEQYF	TGTGCCAGCACCCACGGGGCCGAGCAGTACTTC
.	TRBJ2-6	.	TRBV20-1	CSARDMSSGANVLTF	TGCAGTGCTAGGGATATGTCATCTGGGGCCAACGTCCTGACTTTC
.	TRBJ2-1	TRBD2	TRBV7-9	CASSSFRRGYNEQFF	TGTGCCAGCAGCTCCTTCCGGCGGGGGTACAATGAGCAGTTCTTC
.	TRBJ2-5	.	TRBV5-1	CASSWWAGGGREETQYF	TGCGCCAGCAGCTGGTGGGCCGGAGGGGGGCGAGAAGAGACCCAGTACTTC
.	TRBJ2-7	.	TRBV9	CASSVGNTAYEQYF	TGTGCCAGCAGCGTAGGGAACACTGCCTACGAGCAGTACTTC
.	TRBJ2-3	.	TRBV27	CASSSDLSHTQYF	TGTGCCAGCAGTTCCGACTTATCCCATACGCAGTATTTT
.	TRBJ1-1	.	TRBV6-1	CASITNTEAFF	TGTGCCAGCATCACAAACACTGAAGCTTTCTTT
few	TRBJ2-1	.	TRBV2	CASSEEYYNEQFF	TGTGCCAGCAGTGAAGAGTACTACAATGAGCAGTTCTTC
.	TRBJ2-1	.	TRBV27	CASSLFTDPVTGAYNEQFF	TGTGCCAGCAGTTTATTCACGGACCCGGTGACAGGAGCGTACAATGAGCAGTTCTTC
few	TRBJ2-1	.	TRBV4-3	CASSQDEDTYNEQFF	TGCGCCAGCAGCCAAGATGAGGACACGTACAATGAGCAGTTCTTC
.	TRBJ2-1	TRBD2	TRBV7-2	CASSQVIAGLYNEQFF	TGTGCCAGCAGCCAAGTCATAGCGGGACTTTACAATGAGCAGTTCTTC
.	TRBJ2-5	.	TRBV2	CASERRPQETQYF	TGTGCCAGTGAGCGGAGGCCACAAGAGACCCAGTACTTC
.	TRBJ1-6	.	TRBV28	CASRPQVYNSPLHF	TGTGCCAGCAGGCCTCAGGTTTATAATTCACCCCTCCACTTT
.	TRBJ2-7	.	TRBV11-1	CASSLDLMSYEQYF	TGTGCCAGCAGCTTAGACCTCATGTCCTACGAGCAGTACTTC
.	TRBJ2-3	.	TRBV7-9	CASSLAEARGDTQYF	TGTGCCAGCAGCTTAGCTGAGGCCCGGGGCGATACGCAGTATTTT
.	TRBJ2-6	.	TRBV4-3	CASSQDMVTANSGANVLTF	TGCGCCAGCAGCCAAGATATGGTGACAGCCAACTCTGGGGCCAACGTCCTGACTTTC
.	TRBJ2-1	.	TRBV4-3	CASSQTYSLLHYNGQFF	TGCGCCAGCAGCCAAACTTACTCACTACTCCACTACAATGGGCAGTTCTTC
.	TRBJ1-1	.	TRBV29-1	CSGKQALNTEAFF	TGCAGCGGCAAACAGGCCCTGAACACTGAAGCTTTCTTT
.	TRBJ2-3	TRBD2	TRBV4-3	CASSQVGSGGDTQYF	TGCGCCAGCAGCCAAGTTGGGAGCGGGGGGGATACGCAGTATTTT
.	TRBJ2-7	TRBD2	TRBV7-2	CASSVGRLAGYEQYF	TGTGCCAGCAGCGTAGGGAGACTAGCGGGATACGAGCAGTACTTC
few	TRBJ2-5	TRBD2	TRBV6-2/TRBV6-3	CASNSGTSGKRETQYF	TGTGCCAGCAATTCCGGGACTAGCGGGAAGAGAGAGACCCAGTACTTC
.	TRBJ1-2	TRBD1	TRBV7-2	CASSSQGSEGGYTF	TGTGCCAGCAGCTCACAGGGGTCTGAGGGGGGCTACACCTTC
.	TRBJ2-1	.	TRBV28	CASSLVPTGRNEQFF	TGTGCCAGCAGTTTAGTCCCCACAGGGCGCAATGAGCAGTTCTTC
.	TRBJ2-1	.	TRBV7-2	CASSLRRLSYNEQFF	TGTGCCAGCAGCTTGCGGCGTTTATCCTACAATGAGCAGTTCTTC
.	TRBJ1-2	.	TRBV25-1	CASTDSQGFHYGYTF	TGTGCCAGCACCGATTCTCAAGGCTTTCACTATGGCTACACCTTC
.	TRBJ2-7	.	TRBV28	CASSPPRQVYEQYF	TGTGCCAGCAGCCCGCCCCGACAGGTCTACGAGCAGTACTTC
.	TRBJ2-4	.	TRBV4-3	CASSQYRVFKNIQYF	TGCGCCAGCAGCCAGTACAGGGTTTTCAAAAACATTCAGTACTTC
few	TRBJ1-1	.	TRBV20-1	CSARDPGQTNTEAFF	TGCAGTGCTAGAGACCCCGGACAGACAAACACTGAAGCTTTCTTT
few	TRBJ2-7	.	TRBV10-3	CAISSHGGGLTYEQYF	TGTGCCATCAGTTCTCATGGGGGCGGACTTACCTACGAGCAGTACTTC
.	TRBJ1-2	.	TRBV30	CAWSVYLGGYTF	TGTGCCTGGAGTGTATATCTGGGTGGCTACACCTTC
.	TRBJ2-7	TRBD1	TRBV5-1	CASSMGGQDYEQYF	TGCGCCAGCAGCATGGGCGGACAGGACTACGAGCAGTACTTC
.	TRBJ1-5	TRBD1	TRBV30	CAWAGTGHNQPQHF	TGTGCCTGGGCCGGGACAGGTCACAATCAGCCCCAGCATTTT
.	TRBJ1-2	TRBD1	TRBV7-2	CASSSGQGAHYGYTF	TGTGCCAGCAGCTCGGGACAGGGGGCACACTATGGCTACACCTTC
.	TRBJ2-3	.	TRBV12-3/TRBV12-4	CASSPGTHTQYF	TGTGCCAGCAGTCCCGGGACTCATACGCAGTATTTT
.	TRBJ2-2	.	TRBV20-1	CSALLTNTGELFF	TGCAGTGCACTCCTAACGAACACCGGGGAGCTGTTTTTT
.	TRBJ2-7	.	TRBV6-5	CASSSPDRDSYEQYF	TGTGCCAGCAGTTCGCCCGACCGGGACTCCTACGAGCAGTACTTC
.	TRBJ2-1	.	TRBV5-1	CASSLLGGAGREQFF	TGCGCCAGCAGCTTGCTTGGGGGGGCTGGTCGTGAGCAGTTCTTC
.	TRBJ2-1	TRBD2	TRBV27	CASSTQREGRYNEQFF	TGTGCCAGCAGTACCCAGCGGGAGGGACGATACAATGAGCAGTTCTTC
.	TRBJ1-4	.	TRBV7-2	CASSPSAVRNEKLFF	TGTGCCAGCAGCCCCAGTGCGGTGCGTAATGAAAAACTGTTTTTT
.	TRBJ2-3	.	TRBV7-2	CASSLNPPQEGDTQYF	TGTGCCAGCAGCTTAAATCCGCCCCAGGAGGGAGATACGCAGTATTTT
.	TRBJ1-1	TRBD1	TRBV20-1	CSARAETGAFTEAFF	TGCAGTGCTAGAGCGGAGACAGGGGCGTTCACTGAAGCTTTCTTT
.	TRBJ2-7	.	TRBV28	CASSGHIPSYEQYF	TGTGCCAGCTCCGGACACATCCCTTCCTACGAGCAGTACTTC
.	TRBJ1-6	TRBD1	TRBV2	CASSTPETGYSPLHF	TGTGCCAGCAGTACCCCCGAGACAGGGTATTCACCCCTCCACTTT
.	TRBJ2-7	.	TRBV5-1	CASSSVDRSDEQYF	TGCGCCAGCAGCTCCGTCGACAGAAGCGACGAGCAGTACTTC
few	TRBJ2-7	.	TRBV6-6	CASSRLTGYEQYF	TGTGCCAGCAGCCGACTCACCGGCTACGAGCAGTACTTC
.	TRBJ2-1	.	TRBV6-5	CASSRGPFNEQFF	TGTGCCAGCTCGCGGGGGCCTTTCAATGAGCAGTTCTTC
.	TRBJ1-1	.	TRBV6-1	CASSVTVMNTEAFF	TGTGCCAGCAGTGTGACAGTCATGAACACTGAAGCTTTCTTT
.	TRBJ1-5	.	TRBV20-1	CSAMSGASNQPQHF	TGCAGTGCTATGTCGGGGGCGAGCAATCAGCCCCAGCATTTT
.	TRBJ1-2	.	TRBV29-1	CSARDGPYGYTF	TGCAGCGCTAGGGACGGACCCTATGGCTACACCTTC